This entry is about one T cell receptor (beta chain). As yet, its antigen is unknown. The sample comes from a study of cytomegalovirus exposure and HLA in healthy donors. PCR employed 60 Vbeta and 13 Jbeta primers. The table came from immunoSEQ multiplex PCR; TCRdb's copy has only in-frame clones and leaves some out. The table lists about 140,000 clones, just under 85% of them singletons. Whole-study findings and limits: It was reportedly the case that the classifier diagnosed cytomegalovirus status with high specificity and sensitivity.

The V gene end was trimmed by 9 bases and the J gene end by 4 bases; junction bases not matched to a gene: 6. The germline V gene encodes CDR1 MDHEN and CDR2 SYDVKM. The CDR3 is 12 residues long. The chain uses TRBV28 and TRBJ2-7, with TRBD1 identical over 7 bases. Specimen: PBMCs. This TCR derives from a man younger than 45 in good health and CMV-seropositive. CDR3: CASGDSRYEQYF. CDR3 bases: TGTGCCAGTGGGGACAGCCGATACGAGCAGTACTTC. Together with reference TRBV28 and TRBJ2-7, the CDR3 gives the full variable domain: DVKVTQSSRYLVKRTGEKVFLECVQDMDHENMFWYRQDPGLGLRLIYFSYDVKMKEKGDIPEGYSVSREKKERFSLILESASTNQTSMYLCASGDSRYEQYFGPGTRLTVT.